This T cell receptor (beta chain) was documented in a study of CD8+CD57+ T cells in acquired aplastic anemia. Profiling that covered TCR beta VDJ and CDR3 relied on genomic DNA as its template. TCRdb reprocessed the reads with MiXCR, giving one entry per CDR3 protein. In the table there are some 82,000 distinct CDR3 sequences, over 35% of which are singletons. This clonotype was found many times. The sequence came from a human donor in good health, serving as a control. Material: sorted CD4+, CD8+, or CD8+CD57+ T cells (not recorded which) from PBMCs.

In nucleotides, the CDR3 is TGTGCCAGCAGCATCGACAGAATGACTAGCACAGATACGCAGTATTTT. It is translated as CASSIDRMTSTDTQYF. The rearrangement joins TRBV7-2 to TRBJ2-3; tentative D call: TRBD1 (5 bases). The germline V gene has CDR1 SGHTA and CDR2 FQGNSA. V gave up 5 bases and J gave up 0 bases, with 15 bases separating them. The CDR3 consists of 16 residues.